The 13 T cell receptor beta chains in this list originate from one sample, sequenced in a study of cytomegalovirus exposure and HLA in healthy donors. Researchers ran the PCR with 60 Vbeta and 13 Jbeta primers. TCRdb's table, derived via immunoSEQ multiplex PCR, lists solely in-frame clones and lacks some. The sample records around 210,000 clones, around 80% being singletons. The specimen was PBMCs. These receptors came from a boy aged 5 to 17 in good health and CMV-seronegative.

This chain links TRBV19 with TRBJ1-1; D might be TRBD1 (6 bases). The CDR3 is made up of 19 amino acids. V dropped 3 bases and J dropped 0 bases, with 23 bases sitting between them. Germline V CDR1 and CDR2: LNHDA, SQIVND (reference sequence). The CDR3: CASSIGQLRGNLMNTEAFF. The CDR3 DNA sequence: TGTGCCAGTAGTATCGGACAGCTCCGAGGCAACCTGATGAACACTGAAGCTTTCTTT. The whole variable domain, filled in from reference TRBV19 and TRBJ1-1, reads DGGITQSPKYLFRKEGQNVTLSCEQNLNHDAMYWYRQDPGQGLRLIYYSQIVNDFQKGDIAEGYSVSREKKESFPLTVTSAQKNPTAFYLCASSIGQLRGNLMNTEAFFGQGTRLTVV.

In its sample, this clone was seen a few times. The gene calls are TRBV4-2 and TRBJ2-1, with a tentative D call TRBD1 (5 bases). Trimming pared 5 bases from V and 7 bases from J, leaving 18 bases between. Germline V CDR1 and CDR2: LGHNA, YNFKEQ. This CDR3 is built from 15 residues. The CDR3 DNA sequence: TGTGCCAGCAGCATACAGGCGGTCGTAGGGAATGAGCAGTTCTTC. Encoded protein: CASSIQAVVGNEQFF.

The chain combines TRBV2 with TRBJ2-7; D is ambiguous. Germline CDR1 SNHLY, CDR2 FYNNEI. The CDR3 spans 19 residues. Trimming cost V 3 bases and J 2 bases, with 26 bases left between them. The CDR3 bases are TGTGCCAGCAGTGAGGGTCTCCATCCACAGCCACGAATGACCTACGAGCAGTACTTC. It encodes CASSEGLHPQPRMTYEQYF.

The chain combines TRBV5-1 with TRBJ1-3, with 9 nucleotides matching TRBD1. This CDR3 is 16 amino acids long. Trimming removed 4 bases from V and 1 base from J; junction bases left unmatched: 6. In germline, CDR1 is SGHRS, CDR2 YFSETQ. The CDR3 DNA is TGCGCCAGCAGCGGATTCGGGACAGGGTCTGGAAACACCATATATTTT. Its protein product is CASSGFGTGSGNTIYF.

V gene TRBV6-5 combines with J gene TRBJ1-1, with 8 nucleotides matching TRBD1. The CDR3 extends over 13 amino acids. The V gene end was trimmed by 6 bases and the J gene end by 10 bases; junction bases not matched to a gene: 10. Germline loops: CDR1 MNHEY, CDR2 SVGAGI. CDR3 sequence: CASRQDRGSGAFF. CDR3 in DNA: TGTGCCAGCAGACAAGACAGGGGCAGTGGAGCTTTCTTT.

V gene TRBV25-1 combines with J gene TRBJ1-2; maybe TRBD1 (6 bases). CDR3 length: 14 amino acids. The germline V gene encodes CDR1 MGHDK and CDR2 SYGVNS. The ends were cut back, 4 bases at V and 8 bases at J, with 17 bases in the middle. CDR3 region: CASSARGSDRGYTF. CDR3 DNA: TGTGCCAGCAGTGCAAGGGGGTCCGATCGAGGCTACACCTTC.

The CDR3 reads CATSRGKTDYEQYF. CDR3 DNA: TGTGCCACCAGCAGAGGAAAGACAGACTACGAGCAGTACTTC. The chain uses TRBV15 and TRBJ2-7; D is perhaps TRBD1 (5 bases). Trimming removed 1 base from V and 3 bases from J, with 10 bases in between. CDR3 length: 14 residues. In germline, CDR1 is LNHNV, CDR2 YYDKDF (reference sequence).

The chain links TRBV5-4 to TRBJ2-7; D perhaps matches TRBD1 (5 bases). The CDR3 sequence is 13 residues long. The V end was cut by 1 base, the J end by 1 base, with 6 bases between. Per germline, CDR1 SGHNT and CDR2 YYREEE (reference sequence). CDR3 coding DNA: TGTGCCAGCAGCTTGAGGGGATCCTACGAGCAGTACTTC. It is translated as CASSLRGSYEQYF.

This chain connects TRBV19 to TRBJ1-5; a possible D gene is TRBD1 (5 bases). CDR3 length: 16 residues. The germline V and J ends were trimmed by 4 bases and 0 bases, with 13 bases remaining between them. Germline CDR1 reads LNHDA; CDR2 reads SQIVND (reference sequence). The CDR3: CASSTTDYLSNQPQHF. CDR3 in DNA: TGTGCCAGTAGTACGACAGATTACCTTAGCAATCAGCCCCAGCATTTT.

The chain recombines TRBV6-1 with TRBJ1-3; 7 nucleotides line up with TRBD1. The CDR3 consists of 16 residues. V lost 4 bases and J lost 0; bases outside the gene matches: 6. Germline lookup yields CDR1 MNHNS and CDR2 SASEGT. CDR3 in amino acids: CASSGDSRLSGNTIYF. In DNA, the CDR3 is TGTGCCAGCAGTGGGGACAGCCGTCTCTCTGGAAACACCATATATTTT.

This chain joins TRBV5-1 and TRBJ2-3, with 11 bases aligning to TRBD1. Per the germline V gene, CDR1 is SGHRS and CDR2 is YFSETQ. Unmatched junction bases numbered 5, after V lost 3 bases and J lost 5 bases. CDR3 length equals 15 residues. CDR3 sequence (DNA): TGCGCCAGCAGCTCGGACAGGGGGCGTTTAGATACGCAGTATTTT. Amino acid sequence: CASSSDRGRLDTQYF.

The rearrangement uses TRBV6-5 and TRBJ2-7; possibly TRBD1 for D (6 bases). Germline CDR1 is MNHEY and CDR2 is SVGAGI. The CDR3 length is 14 residues. Trimming took off 2 bases at V and 6 bases at J, with 14 bases between the two ends. CDR3 sequence: CASSYDRDMAEQYF. The CDR3 region has the DNA TGTGCCAGCAGTTACGACCGGGACATGGCCGAGCAGTACTTC.

This chain connects TRBV30 to TRBJ1-3; a possible D gene is TRBD1 (6 bases). Trimming removed 3 bases at V and 5 bases at J, with 20 bases between. CDR1 is GTSNPN and CDR2 is SVGIG in the germline V gene (reference sequence). This CDR3 has 16 residues. The CDR3 region is CAWSPPPGASRNTIYF. The DNA of the CDR3 is TGTGCCTGGAGCCCTCCCCCAGGGGCCTCACGAAACACCATATATTTT. Combining the CDR3 with reference TRBV30 and TRBJ1-3 gives the whole variable domain SQTIHQWPATLVQPVGSPLSLECTVEGTSNPNLYWYRQAAGRGLQLLFYSVGIGQISSEVPQNLSASRPQDRQFILSSKKLLLSDSGFYLCAWSPPPGASRNTIYFGEGSWLTVV.